Following are 24 T cell receptor beta chains from one sample sequenced in a study of shared T cell receptors in the human thymus. The repertoire was sequenced with immunoSEQ multiplex PCR; TCRdb's copy has only in-frame clones and lacks some. The top ten hold roughly 0.02% of the sample, which has around 340,000 clones, 95% seen once. The sequenced sample consisted of thymocytes. The source is a human donor.

This chain joins TRBV28 and TRBJ2-5; a weak D match, TRBD1 (6 bases). The CDR3 is 13 residues long. With 6 bases removed from V and 3 bases from J, the gap between germline ends came to 11 bases. The V gene's germline CDR1 is MDHEN and CDR2 SYDVKM. CDR3 nucleotide sequence: TGTGCCAGCAGCCCGGACAGAAAAGAGACCCAGTACTTC. Protein: CASSPDRKETQYF.

This clone was picked up one time. The CDR3 nucleotides read TGTGCCAGCAGTGGCAGGCAGGGCTTCACCGGGGAGCTGTTTTTT. It translates to CASSGRQGFTGELFF. This chain connects TRBV28 to TRBJ2-2; D is possibly TRBD1 (5 bases). In germline, CDR1 is MDHEN, CDR2 SYDVKM. V dropped 5 bases and J dropped 4 bases, with 14 bases sitting between them. This CDR3 has 15 amino acids.

The V call is TRBV10-3, the J call TRBJ1-5, with TRBD1 as a possible D gene (5 bases). The CDR3 consists of 18 residues. Trimming removed 10 bases from V and 0 bases from J, with 25 bases in between. From germline, CDR1 is ENHRY and CDR2 SYGVKD. The CDR3 bases are TGTGCCACCGGAAGGGACCGCGGGTCCCCGGATAGCAATCAGCCCCAGCATTTT. Protein sequence: CATGRDRGSPDSNQPQHF.

The J gene is TRBJ2-7, the V gene TRBV28; TRBD1 might be the D (5 bases). The CDR3 runs 14 residues. CDR1 MDHEN and CDR2 SYDVKM come from the germline V gene. The V and J ends lost 2 bases and 3 bases respectively, with 11 bases between them. CDR3 sequence reads: CASSLGQGLYEQYF. The CDR3 DNA is TGTGCCAGCAGTTTAGGGCAGGGCCTCTACGAGCAGTACTTC.

The chain employs TRBV18 and TRBJ2-4; 8 nucleotides match TRBD2. Unmatched junction bases numbered 8, after V lost 3 bases and J lost 7 bases. Germline V gene sequence: CDR1 KGHSH, CDR2 LQKENI. This CDR3 spans 15 amino acids. The CDR3 region is CASSPLFERENIQYF. The CDR3 nucleotides are TGTGCCAGCTCACCCCTCTTTGAGCGGGAGAACATTCAGTACTTC.

The rearrangement uses TRBV5-8 and TRBJ2-1; possible D gene TRBD2, 5 bases. The CDR3 has 16 residues. Per germline, CDR1 SGHTS and CDR2 YDEGEE. Trimming pared 5 bases from V and 7 bases from J, leaving 22 bases between. The CDR3 loop reads CASRLFRWRVTNEQFF. CDR3 DNA sequence: TGTGCCAGCAGGCTGTTCCGGTGGCGGGTAACAAATGAGCAGTTCTTC.

The chain has TRBV4-1 and TRBJ1-2; 7 bases agree with TRBD1. Per germline, CDR1 MGHRA and CDR2 YSYEKL. The CDR3 covers 13 residues. Trimming took 3 bases from V and 6 from J; bases not matched to a gene: 4. In DNA, the CDR3 is TGCGCCAGCAGCCAGGCAGGGGGTGATGGCTACACCTTC. As protein: CASSQAGGDGYTF.

The chain is built from TRBV28 and TRBJ2-1; 10 bases map to TRBD2. The V and J ends lost 6 bases and 10 bases, in that order; junction bases with no gene match: 15. The germline V gene has CDR1 MDHEN and CDR2 SYDVKM. There are 16 residues in the CDR3. This chain's CDR3 is CASSRSTGLAYREQFF. The CDR3 nucleotides are TGTGCCAGCAGCCGATCAACGGGACTAGCGTACAGGGAGCAGTTCTTC.

V is TRBV10-3 and J is TRBJ1-1, with D possibly being TRBD1 (5 bases). The CDR3 contains 16 residues. V lost 0 bases and J lost 6, with 17 bases in between. CDR1 ENHRY and CDR2 SYGVKD come from the germline V gene. Here the CDR3 reads CAISESTWQGLAEAFF. As DNA, the CDR3 is TGTGCCATCAGTGAGTCGACTTGGCAGGGTCTAGCTGAAGCTTTCTTT.

The rearrangement uses TRBV11-2 and TRBJ2-7, with D perhaps TRBD1 (5 bases). The V and J ends lost 4 bases and 3 bases respectively, with 16 bases between them. Germline lookup yields CDR1 SGHAT and CDR2 FQNNGV. This CDR3 has 15 amino acids. The CDR3 spells CASSSAGHGYYEQYF. CDR3 nucleotide sequence: TGTGCCAGCAGCTCCGCCGGACACGGTTACTACGAGCAGTACTTC.

The rearrangement links TRBV19 to TRBJ2-1; 9 bases map to TRBD2. V dropped 5 bases and J dropped 7; count of bases not matched to a gene: 12. This CDR3 is built from 16 residues. Germline CDR1 reads LNHDA; CDR2 reads SQIVND (reference sequence). The CDR3 spells CASSPLLGLASNEQFF. CDR3 DNA: TGTGCCAGTAGTCCCCTCCTGGGACTAGCATCGAATGAGCAGTTCTTC.

Here the CDR3 reads CASSQVPHRGPGNTIYF. DNA for the CDR3: TGTGCCAGCAGCCAAGTACCCCACAGGGGACCTGGAAACACCATATATTTT. This chain uses TRBV4-2 with TRBJ1-3, with 7 nucleotides matching TRBD1. The CDR3 spans 17 residues. From germline, CDR1 is LGHNA and CDR2 YNFKEQ. V trimming: 1 base; J trimming: 2 bases; junction bases outside the gene matches: 8.

This chain connects TRBV7-2 to TRBJ2-7; D ambiguous. Trimming cost V 5 bases and J 2 bases, with 1 base left between them. Germline CDR1 is SGHTA and CDR2 is FQGNSA. The CDR3 length is 10 residues. Here the CDR3 DNA reads TGTGCCAGCAGCCCCTACGAGCAGTACTTC. Protein: CASSPYEQYF.

This clone was seen once. The V gene is TRBV5-6, the J gene TRBJ1-2, with a possible D match to TRBD1 (5 bases). The germline gives CDR1 SGHDT, CDR2 YYEEEE. With 3 bases removed from V and 1 base from J, the gap between germline ends came to 16 bases. The CDR3 contains 16 residues. The CDR3 DNA reads TGTGCCAGCAGCTCCTTGGCAGGGAGCATTAACTATGGCTACACCTTC. The encoded protein is CASSSLAGSINYGYTF.

Regarding this clone: A read error may account for a junction end that differs from germline. The CDR3 coding sequence is TGTGCTAGCAGCCCCCATGGCGCAGATGACACCGGGGAGCTGTTTTTT. This codes for CASSPHGADDTGELFF. The gene calls are TRBV7-7 and TRBJ2-2; D call uncertain. Looked up from germline, CDR1 is SSHAT and CDR2 is FNYEAQ (reference sequence). This CDR3 is 16 amino acids long.

The chain is built from TRBV27 and TRBJ1-2; 7 bases line up with TRBD1. V gave up 6 bases and J gave up 4 bases; unmatched junction bases: 8. Looked up from germline, CDR1 is MNHEY and CDR2 is SMNVEV (reference sequence). This CDR3 contains 14 residues. For the CDR3, the DNA is TGTGCCAGCAGGACGGCAGGGGGAATCTATGGCTACACCTTC. Its translation is CASRTAGGIYGYTF.

V and J are TRBV10-3 and TRBJ2-5; 8 bases align to TRBD2. The V segment lost 8 bases and the J segment 1 base; nucleotides outside the gene matches: 12. The germline CDR1 and CDR2 sequences are ENHRY and SYGVKD. This CDR3 is built from 16 residues. This CDR3 is CAIWPTRLAPQETQYF. DNA for the CDR3: TGTGCCATCTGGCCCACGAGACTAGCGCCCCAAGAGACCCAGTACTTC.

The V gene is TRBV29-1, the J gene TRBJ2-5, with TRBD1 matching 10 bases. Trimming took 7 bases from V and 3 from J; bases not matched to a gene: 14. Germline CDR1 reads SQVTM; CDR2 reads ANQGSEA. The CDR3 consists of 16 residues. In DNA, the CDR3 is TGCAGCGCATCGGGTCGGGGGACAGGGGTTAAAGAGACCCAGTACTTC. Translation gives CSASGRGTGVKETQYF.

The genes are TRBV6-1 and TRBJ2-2, with TRBD1 as a possible D gene (7 bases). Germline V gene lookup returns CDR1 MNHNS and CDR2 SASEGT. The CDR3 is made up of 16 amino acids. Trimming removed 4 bases at V and 6 bases at J, with 18 bases between. CDR3 loop: CASSAWGAGGSGELFF. The CDR3 nucleotides read TGTGCCAGCAGTGCCTGGGGGGCAGGGGGTTCCGGGGAGCTGTTTTTT.

The chain couples TRBV14 to TRBJ2-3; 10 bases fit TRBD2. The ends lost 3 bases at V and 9 bases at J; junction bases unmatched: 15. The CDR3 loop spans 17 amino acids. The germline CDR1 and CDR2 sequences are SGHDN and FVKESK. CDR3: CASSQELTSGLSPTQYF. CDR3 DNA sequence: TGTGCCAGCAGCCAGGAACTGACTAGCGGGTTGAGCCCGACGCAGTATTTT.

The chain combines TRBV11-3 with TRBJ2-1, with 14 bases aligning to TRBD2. This CDR3 has 15 amino acids. CDR1 SGHNT and CDR2 YENEEA come from the germline V gene. V gave up 5 bases and J gave up 6 bases; unmatched junction bases: 3. This CDR3 reads CASSLGLAGGNEQFF. The CDR3 coding sequence is TGTGCCAGCAGCCTCGGACTAGCGGGAGGCAATGAGCAGTTCTTC.

This clone was found once. V and J are TRBV21-1 and TRBJ2-1; TRBD2 was called by the table and not checked on the DNA. TRBV21-1 is a pseudogene locus. The CDR3 covers 15 residues. CDR3 nucleotide sequence: TGTGCCAGCAGCAAACAACTAGCGATCTACAATGAGCAGTTCTTC. It yields the protein CASSKQLAIYNEQFF.

This chain joins TRBV6-6 and TRBJ2-5; possible D gene TRBD2, 5 bases. CDR3 length: 13 residues. Trimming pared 7 bases from V and 3 bases from J, leaving 12 bases between. CDR1 MNHNY and CDR2 SVGAGI come from the germline V gene (reference sequence). CDR3 in amino acids: CASTEDGEETQYF. The DNA for the CDR3 is TGTGCCAGCACCGAAGACGGGGAAGAGACCCAGTACTTC.

This chain connects TRBV6-1 to TRBJ2-3, with 7 bases matching TRBD2. The germline CDR1 and CDR2 sequences are MNHNS and SASEGT. The V segment lost 1 base and the J segment 4 bases; nucleotides outside the gene matches: 8. CDR3 length: 16 amino acids. CDR3 sequence (DNA): TGTGCCAGCAGTGAAGAGCAAGCGGGACTGGCAGATACGCAGTATTTT. Translating gives CASSEEQAGLADTQYF.